These T cell receptor beta chains were read from a single sample in a study of post-analysis software for immune sequencing data. TCRdb re-derived calls from the PCR reads in MiXCR, one entry per CDR3 protein. The sample shows hundreds of thousands of distinct CDR3 sequences, 45% of them seen only once. The material sequenced was blood. These receptors came from a girl aged 5-17 years with multiple sclerosis. Each CDR3 is given with its conserved first and last residue.

V gene,J gene,CDR3 protein
TRBV2,TRBJ2-3,CASSEAEETGEYF
TRBV5-1,TRBJ2-3,CASSQPTDTDTQYF
TRBV20-1,TRBJ2-7,CSASNGTDPYEQYF
TRBV27,TRBJ2-7,CASSFRGQDSYEQYF
TRBV13,TRBJ2-7,CASSSRNKGQGSYEQYF
TRBV5-1,TRBJ2-5,CASSGGNGQETQYF
TRBV5-1,TRBJ2-7,CASRATTAYEQYF
TRBV12-3/TRBV12-4,TRBJ1-5,CASSSTGNNQPQHW
TRBV5-1,TRBJ2-7,CASSLAQDAYEQYF
TRBV4-3,TRBJ2-7,CASNQFKGYEQYF
TRBV6-5,TRBJ1-1,CASSRAGAEAFF
TRBV9,TRBJ2-2,CASGGATGELFF
TRBV30,TRBJ2-3,CAWSVWSGRARGTDTQYF
TRBV7-6,TRBJ2-7,CASSLRTGTGFYEQYF
TRBV20-1,TRBJ2-3,CSAPFGSGRADTQYF
TRBV15,TRBJ1-5,CATPPGSNVSQPQHF
TRBV3-1,TRBJ2-7,CASSRGQAHSYEQYF
TRBV29-1,TRBJ2-1,CSVETGGPSSYNEQFF